The 2 T cell receptor beta chains below were found in one sample sequenced in a study of T cells after somatic rescue of genetic block. Repertoires were generated with immunoSEQ multiplex PCR, while TCRdb's copy carries only in-frame clones and drops some. Of approximately 88,000 clones in the sample, 80% to 90% were seen once. Sequencing used peripheral blood mononuclear cells (PBMCs). These receptors originate from a woman in her late teens or twenties.

The rearrangement links TRBV6-5 to TRBJ2-7; no clear D gene. The ends were cut back, 0 bases at V and 4 bases at J, with 7 bases in the middle. CDR1 and CDR2 from the germline V gene are MNHEY and SVGAGI. The CDR3 consists of 13 residues. The CDR3 bases are TGTGCCAGCAGTTACTCGCTAGGGTACGAGCAGTACTTC. It is translated as CASSYSLGYEQYF.

This chain uses TRBV2 with TRBJ2-7, with D tentatively TRBD2 (6 bases). The ends were cut back, 4 bases at V and 3 bases at J, with 13 bases in the middle. This CDR3 is 14 amino acids long. The germline CDR1 and CDR2 sequences are SNHLY and FYNNEI. The CDR3 loop is CASSGRRALYEQYF. CDR3 coding DNA: TGTGCCAGCAGTGGGCGGAGGGCTCTCTACGAGCAGTACTTC.